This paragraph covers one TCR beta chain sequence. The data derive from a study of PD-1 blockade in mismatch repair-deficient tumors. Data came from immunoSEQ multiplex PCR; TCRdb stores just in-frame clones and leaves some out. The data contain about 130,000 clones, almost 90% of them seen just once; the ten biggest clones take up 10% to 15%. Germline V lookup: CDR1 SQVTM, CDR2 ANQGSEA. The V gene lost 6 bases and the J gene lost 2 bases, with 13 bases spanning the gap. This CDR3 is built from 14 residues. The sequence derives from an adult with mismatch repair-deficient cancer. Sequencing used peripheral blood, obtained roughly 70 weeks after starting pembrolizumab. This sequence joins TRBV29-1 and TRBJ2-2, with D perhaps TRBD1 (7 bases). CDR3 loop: CSVSQGGNTGELFF. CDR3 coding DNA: TGCAGCGTCTCTCAGGGGGGCAACACCGGGGAGCTGTTTTTT.